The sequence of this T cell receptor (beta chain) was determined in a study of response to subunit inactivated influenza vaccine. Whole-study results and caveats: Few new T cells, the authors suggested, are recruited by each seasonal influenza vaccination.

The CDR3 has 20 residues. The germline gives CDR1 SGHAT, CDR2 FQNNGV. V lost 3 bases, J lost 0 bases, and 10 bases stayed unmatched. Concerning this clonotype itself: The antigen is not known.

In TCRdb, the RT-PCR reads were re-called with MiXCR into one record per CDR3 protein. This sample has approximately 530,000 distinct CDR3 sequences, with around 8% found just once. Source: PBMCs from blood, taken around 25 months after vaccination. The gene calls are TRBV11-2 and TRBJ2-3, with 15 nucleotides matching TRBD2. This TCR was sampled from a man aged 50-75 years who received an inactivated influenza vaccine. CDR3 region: CASSFRTSGGGAPSTDTQYF. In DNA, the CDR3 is TGTGCCAGCAGCTTCCGGACTAGCGGGGGGGGAGCTCCTAGCACAGATACGCAGTATTTT.